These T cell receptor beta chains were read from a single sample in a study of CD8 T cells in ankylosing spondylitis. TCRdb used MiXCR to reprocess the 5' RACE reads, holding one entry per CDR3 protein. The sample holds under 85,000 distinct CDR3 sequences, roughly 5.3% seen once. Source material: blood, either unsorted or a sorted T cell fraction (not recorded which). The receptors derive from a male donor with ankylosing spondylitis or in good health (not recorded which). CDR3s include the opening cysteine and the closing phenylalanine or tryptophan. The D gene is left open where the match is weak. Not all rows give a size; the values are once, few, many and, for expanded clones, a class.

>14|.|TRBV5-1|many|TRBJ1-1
TGCGCCAGCAGCGAGATGGGGGGGGGCACTGAAGCTTTCTTT
CASSEMGGGTEAFF
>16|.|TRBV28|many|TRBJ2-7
TGTGCCAGCAGCCAAATTTCGGGGGGCCGATCCTACGAGCAGTACTTC
CASSQISGGRSYEQYF
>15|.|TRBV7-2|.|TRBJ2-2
TGTGCCAGCAGCCCCCTGGGTCTGGCGTCCGGGGAGCTGTTTTTT
CASSPLGLASGELFF
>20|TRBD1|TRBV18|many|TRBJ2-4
TGTGCCAGCTCACCACAAGGGACAGGGGGTCCCTTCTATGCCAAAAACATTCAGTACTTC
CASSPQGTGGPFYAKNIQYF
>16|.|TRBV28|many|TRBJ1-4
TGTGCCAGCAGGCCTGATACAGGGCTGGAAAATGAAAAACTGTTTTTT
CASRPDTGLENEKLFF
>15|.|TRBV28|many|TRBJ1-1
TGTGCCAGCATTGATCGTGCGGGGGGAGACACTGAAGCTTTCTTT
CASIDRAGGDTEAFF
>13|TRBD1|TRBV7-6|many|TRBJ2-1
TGTGCCAGCAGCTTTGGACAGGACAATGAGCAGTTCTTC
CASSFGQDNEQFF
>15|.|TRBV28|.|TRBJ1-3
TGTGCCAGCAGTCCTAGGGCAGGGTCCAGAAACACCATATATTTT
CASSPRAGSRNTIYF
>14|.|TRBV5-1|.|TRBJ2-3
TGCGCCAGCAGCTTGGCAGACAGCACAGATACGCAGTATTTT
CASSLADSTDTQYF
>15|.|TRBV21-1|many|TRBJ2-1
TGTGCCAGCAGCCACAGGGAAAGCTCCTACAATGAGCAGTTCTTC
CASSHRESSYNEQFF
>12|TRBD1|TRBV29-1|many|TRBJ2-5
TGCAGCGTCGGGACAGTCGGGGAGACCCAGTACTTC
CSVGTVGETQYF
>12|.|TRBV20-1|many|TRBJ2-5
TGCAGTGCCCAATTCCAGTTAGAGACCCAGTACTTC
CSAQFQLETQYF
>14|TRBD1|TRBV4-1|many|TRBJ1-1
TGCGCCAGCAGCGGGTCCTACAGGGGCACTGAAGCTTTCTTT
CASSGSYRGTEAFF
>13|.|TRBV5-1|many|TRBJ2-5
TGCGCCAGCAGCTTCGTCAGAGAAGAGACCCAGTACTTT
CASSFVREETQYF
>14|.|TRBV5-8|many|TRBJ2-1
TGTGCCAGCAGCTTGTGGGACTCCTACAATGAGCAGTTCTTC
CASSLWDSYNEQFF
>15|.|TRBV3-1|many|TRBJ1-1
TGTGCCAGCAGCCGCCCGGGGACATTGAACACTGAAGCTTTCTTT
CASSRPGTLNTEAFF
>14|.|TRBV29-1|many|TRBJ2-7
TGCAGCGTCGACTCCGGGACGGGACTCTACGAGCAGTACTTC
CSVDSGTGLYEQYF
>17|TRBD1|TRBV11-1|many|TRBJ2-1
TGTGCCAGCAGCGAGTACACAGGGGGGCGCTGGGCCAATGAGCAGTTCTTC
CASSEYTGGRWANEQFF
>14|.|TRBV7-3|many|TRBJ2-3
TGTGCCAGCAGCTCCTCGCGTGGATCAGATACGCAGTATTTT
CASSSSRGSDTQYF
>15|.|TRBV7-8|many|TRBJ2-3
TGTGCCAGCAACCACCCGGGGGCGGTTACAGATACGCAGTATTTT
CASNHPGAVTDTQYF
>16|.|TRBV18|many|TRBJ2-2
TGTGCCAGCTCACCGAACATAGCGGCGAACACCGGGGAGCTGTTTTTT
CASSPNIAANTGELFF